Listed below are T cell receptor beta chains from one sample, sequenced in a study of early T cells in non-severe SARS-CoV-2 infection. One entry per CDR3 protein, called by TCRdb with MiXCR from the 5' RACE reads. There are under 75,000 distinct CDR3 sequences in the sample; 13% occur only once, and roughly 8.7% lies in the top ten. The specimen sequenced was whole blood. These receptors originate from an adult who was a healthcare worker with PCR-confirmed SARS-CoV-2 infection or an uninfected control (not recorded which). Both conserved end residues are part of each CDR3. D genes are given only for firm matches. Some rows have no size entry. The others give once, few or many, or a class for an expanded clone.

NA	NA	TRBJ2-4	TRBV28	CASSSPPRGLAKNIQYF	TGTGCCAGCAGTTCCCCCCCCCGGGGACTAGCCAAAAACATTCAGTACTTC
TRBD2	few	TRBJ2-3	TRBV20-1	CSAEPGLAFEDTQYF	TGCAGTGCTGAACCGGGACTAGCGTTCGAGGATACGCAGTATTTT
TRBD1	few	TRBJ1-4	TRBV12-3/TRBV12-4	CASRTGLDEKLFF	TGTGCCAGCCGGACAGGGCTCGATGAAAAACTGTTTTTT
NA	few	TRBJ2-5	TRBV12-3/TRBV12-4	CASSPGTLETQYF	TGTGCCAGCAGTCCCGGGACACTGGAGACCCAGTACTTC
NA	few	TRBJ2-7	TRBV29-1	CSVGRLGGEQYF	TGCAGCGTTGGGCGCTTGGGGGGAGAGCAGTACTTC
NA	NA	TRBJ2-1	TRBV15	CATSRGGIDEQFF	TGTGCCACCAGCAGAGGAGGGATCGATGAGCAGTTCTTC
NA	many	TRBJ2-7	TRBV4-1	CASSQVSGSYEQYF	TGCGCCAGCAGCCAAGTATCAGGTTCCTACGAGCAGTACTTC
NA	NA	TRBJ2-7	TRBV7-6	CASSSTADEQYF	TGTGCCAGCAGCTCCACGGCAGACGAGCAGTACTTC
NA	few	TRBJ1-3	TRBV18	CASSPEVLRGNTIYF	TGTGCCAGCTCACCAGAGGTGTTACGAGGAAACACCATATATTTT
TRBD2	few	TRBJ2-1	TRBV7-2	CASSLATSGFNNEQFF	TGTGCCAGCAGCTTAGCTACTAGCGGGTTCAACAATGAGCAGTTCTTC
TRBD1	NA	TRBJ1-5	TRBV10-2	CASSEPGGYDQPQHF	TGCGCCAGCAGTGAGCCAGGGGGCTATGATCAGCCCCAGCATTTT
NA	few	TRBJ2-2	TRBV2	CASSVGTGELFF	TGTGCCAGCAGTGTCGGGACCGGGGAGCTGTTTTTT
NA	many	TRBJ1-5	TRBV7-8	CASSIPGQRNQPQHF	TGTGCCAGCAGCATCCCAGGACAGAGGAATCAGCCCCAGCATTTT
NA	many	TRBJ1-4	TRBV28	CASSSTVGGGNEKLFF	TGTGCCAGCAGTTCAACCGTCGGCGGCGGTAATGAAAAACTGTTTTTT
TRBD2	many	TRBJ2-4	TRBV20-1	CSAREHAGVGTKNIQYF	TGCAGTGCTAGAGAACATGCGGGAGTTGGAACCAAAAACATTCAGTACTTC
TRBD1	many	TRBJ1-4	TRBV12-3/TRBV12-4	CASHRTGTGDRKLFF	TGTGCCAGCCACAGGACCGGGACAGGAGATCGCAAACTGTTTTTT
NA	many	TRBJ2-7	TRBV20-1	CSATRGTSDGEQYF	TGCAGTGCAACCCGCGGGACATCTGATGGCGAGCAGTACTTC
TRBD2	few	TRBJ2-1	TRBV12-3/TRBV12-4	CASKRETGGNEQFF	TGTGCCAGCAAGCGGGAGACCGGTGGAAATGAGCAGTTCTTC
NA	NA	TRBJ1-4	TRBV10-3	CAIRKNRDEKLFF	TGTGCCATCAGGAAGAACCGGGATGAAAAACTGTTTTTT
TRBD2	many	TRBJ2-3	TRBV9	CASSVVSSGNVDTQYF	TGTGCCAGCAGCGTAGTGTCTAGCGGGAATGTAGATACGCAGTATTTT
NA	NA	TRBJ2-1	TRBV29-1	CSVGATEQFF	TGCAGCGTTGGGGCAACTGAGCAGTTCTTC
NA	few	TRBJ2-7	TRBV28	CASSNLAYEQYF	TGTGCCAGCAGCAATCTGGCCTACGAGCAGTACTTC
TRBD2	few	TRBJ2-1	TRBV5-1	CASGSGRPLRGNEQFF	TGCGCCAGCGGGAGCGGGAGGCCTTTGAGAGGCAATGAGCAGTTCTTC
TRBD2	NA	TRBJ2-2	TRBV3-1	CASSQLAGANTGELFF	TGTGCCAGCAGCCAACTAGCGGGGGCGAACACCGGGGAGCTGTTTTTT
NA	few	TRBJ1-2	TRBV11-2	CASSSGGTTIYGYTF	TGTGCCAGCAGCTCTGGAGGGACAACGATCTATGGCTACACCTTC
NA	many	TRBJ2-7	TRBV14	CASSQVTIEQYF	TGTGCCAGCAGCCAAGTGACAATCGAGCAGTACTTC
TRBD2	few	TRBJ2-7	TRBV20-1	CSARPLAGVYEQYF	TGCAGTGCTCGCCCACTAGCGGGAGTCTACGAGCAGTACTTC
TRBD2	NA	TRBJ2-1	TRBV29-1	CSVRLAGGNEQFF	TGCAGCGTTAGACTAGCGGGAGGGAATGAGCAGTTCTTC
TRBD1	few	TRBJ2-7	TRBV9	CASSVGGDRAVEQYF	TGTGCCAGCAGCGTAGGTGGGGACAGGGCTGTCGAGCAGTACTTC
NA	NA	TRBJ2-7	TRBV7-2	CASSLEARNSYEQYF	TGTGCCAGCAGCTTAGAGGCCAGAAACTCCTACGAGCAGTACTTC
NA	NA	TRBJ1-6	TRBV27	CASSFSTAYSPLHF	TGTGCCAGCAGTTTCTCGACAGCATATTCACCCCTCCACTTT